This T cell receptor (beta chain) was captured in a study of human T cells and chemical hapten exposure. There are a few counts of this clonotype. The time point: patch test 3, about 24 weeks after DPC sensitization. As for treatment: therapeutic diphenylcyclopropenone sensitization with weekly scalp DPC. TCRdb fed the RACE reads into MiXCR, producing one record per CDR3 protein. This table has 50,000 to 60,000 distinct CDR3 sequences, roughly 12% appearing once. CDR1 SEHNR and CDR2 FQNEAQ come from the germline V gene (reference sequence). The V end was cut by 5 bases, the J end by 3 bases, with 14 bases between. CDR3 length: 15 residues.

Specimen: whole blood, collected in connection with sensitization to the hapten diphenylcyclopropenone (DPC). The chain links TRBV7-9 to TRBJ2-1, with D perhaps being TRBD1 or TRBD2 (5 bases each). This clonotype originated in a man aged 30 to 39 with alopecia areata. Some clones in this sample may be carry-over from other donors' samples. The CDR3 sequence: CASSTRDDLYNEQFF. The DNA for the CDR3 is TGTGCCAGCAGCACACGGGACGATCTCTACAATGAGCAGTTCTTC.